This record covers a single TCR beta chain. Its antigen is not known. Repertoires were generated with immunoSEQ multiplex PCR, while TCRdb's copy carries only in-frame clones and drops some. Of around 30,000 clones in the sample, roughly nine tenths were seen once. This entry belongs to a study of OX40 agonist ivuxolimab in advanced cancers. Study conclusions and caveats: At 0.1 to 3.0 mg/kg and by week 6, clonal expansion occurred in CD4+ and CD8+ blood T cells. Compared with others, partial responders at 0.1-3.0 mg/kg displayed clonal expansion among the lowest.

CDR1 and CDR2 from the germline V gene are SGHTA and FQGNSA. The CDR3 sequence is 12 residues long. Trimming pared 2 bases from V and 5 bases from J, leaving 4 bases between. J is TRBJ1-5 and V is TRBV7-2, with D unresolved. Sequenced material: CD4+ or CD8+ T cells sorted from blood, taken in a trial of the OX40 agonist ivuxolimab. The origin of this receptor is an adult with an advanced solid tumor such as melanoma, head and neck, liver or kidney cancer. Here the CDR3 DNA reads TGTGCCAGCAGCTTACTAGATCAGCCCCAGCATTTT. It translates to CASSLLDQPQHF.